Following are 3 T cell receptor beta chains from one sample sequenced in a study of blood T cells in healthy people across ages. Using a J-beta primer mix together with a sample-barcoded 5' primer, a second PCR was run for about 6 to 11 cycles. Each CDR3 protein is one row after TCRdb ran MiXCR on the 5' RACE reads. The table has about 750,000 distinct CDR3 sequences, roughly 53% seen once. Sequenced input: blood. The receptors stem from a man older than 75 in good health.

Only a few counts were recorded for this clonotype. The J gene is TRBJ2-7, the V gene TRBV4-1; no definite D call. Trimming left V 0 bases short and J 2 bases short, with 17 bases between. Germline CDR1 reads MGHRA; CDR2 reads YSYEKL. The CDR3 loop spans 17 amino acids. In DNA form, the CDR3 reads TGCGCCAGCAGCCAAGAACCGGTCAATAGGGCCACCTACGAGCAGTACTTC. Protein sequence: CASSQEPVNRATYEQYF.

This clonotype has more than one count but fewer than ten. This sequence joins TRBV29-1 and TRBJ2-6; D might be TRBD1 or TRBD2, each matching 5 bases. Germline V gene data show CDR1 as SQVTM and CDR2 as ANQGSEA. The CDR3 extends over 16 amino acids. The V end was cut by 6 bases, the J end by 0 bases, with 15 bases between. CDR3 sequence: CSVLRDGLSGANVLTF. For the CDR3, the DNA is TGCAGCGTCCTCCGGGACGGACTCTCTGGGGCCAACGTCCTGACTTTC.

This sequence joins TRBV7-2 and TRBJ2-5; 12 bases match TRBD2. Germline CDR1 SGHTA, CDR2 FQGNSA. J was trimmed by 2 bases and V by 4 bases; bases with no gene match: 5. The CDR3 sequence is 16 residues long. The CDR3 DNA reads TGTGCCAGCAGCTCGACTAGCGGGAGATGGCAAGAGACCCAGTACTTC. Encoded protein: CASSSTSGRWQETQYF. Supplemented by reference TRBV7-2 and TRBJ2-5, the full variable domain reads GAGVSQSPSNKVTEKGKDVELRCDPISGHTALYWYRQSLGQGLEFLIYFQGNSAPDKSGLPSDRFSAERTGGSVSTLTIQRTQQEDSAVYLCASSSTSGRWQETQYFGPGTRLLVL.